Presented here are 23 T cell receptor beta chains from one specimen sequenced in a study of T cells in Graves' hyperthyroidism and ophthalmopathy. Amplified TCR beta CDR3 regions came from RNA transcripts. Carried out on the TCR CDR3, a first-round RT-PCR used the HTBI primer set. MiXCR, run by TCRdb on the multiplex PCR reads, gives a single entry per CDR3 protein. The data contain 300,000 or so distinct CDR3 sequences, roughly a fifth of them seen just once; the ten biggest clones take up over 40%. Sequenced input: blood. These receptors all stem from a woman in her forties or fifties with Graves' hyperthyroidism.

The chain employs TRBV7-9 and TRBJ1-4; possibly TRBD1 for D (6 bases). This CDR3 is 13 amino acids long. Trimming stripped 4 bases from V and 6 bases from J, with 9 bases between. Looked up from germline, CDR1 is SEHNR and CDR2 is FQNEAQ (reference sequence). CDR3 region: CASSSGQHEKLFF. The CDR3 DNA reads TGTGCCAGCAGCTCCGGACAGCATGAAAAACTGTTTTTT.

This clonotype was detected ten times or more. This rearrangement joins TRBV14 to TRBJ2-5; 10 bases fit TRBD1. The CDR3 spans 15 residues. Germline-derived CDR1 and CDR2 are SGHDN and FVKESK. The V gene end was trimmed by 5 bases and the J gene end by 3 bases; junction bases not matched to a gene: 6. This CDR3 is CASSEGQGLEETQYF. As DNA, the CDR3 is TGTGCCAGCAGCGAGGGACAGGGGCTAGAAGAGACCCAGTACTTC.

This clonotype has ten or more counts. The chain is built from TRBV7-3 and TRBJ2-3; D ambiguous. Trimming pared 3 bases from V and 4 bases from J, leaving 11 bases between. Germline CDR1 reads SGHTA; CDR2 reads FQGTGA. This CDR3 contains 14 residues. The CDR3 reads CASSFTPSADTQYF. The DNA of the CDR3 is TGTGCCAGCAGCTTTACCCCATCCGCAGATACGCAGTATTTT.

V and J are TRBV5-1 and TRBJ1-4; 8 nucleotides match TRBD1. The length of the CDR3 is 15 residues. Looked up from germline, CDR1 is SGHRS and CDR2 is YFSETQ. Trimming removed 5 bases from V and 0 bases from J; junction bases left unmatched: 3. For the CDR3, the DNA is TGCGCCAGCAGGTCGACAGGGGCAACTAATGAAAAACTGTTTTTT. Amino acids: CASRSTGATNEKLFF. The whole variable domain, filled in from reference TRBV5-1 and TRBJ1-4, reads KAGVTQTPRYLIKTRGQQVTLSCSPISGHRSVSWYQQTPGQGLQFLFEYFSETQRNKGNFPGRFSGRQFSNSRSEMNVSTLELGDSALYLCASRSTGATNEKLFFGSGTQLSVL.

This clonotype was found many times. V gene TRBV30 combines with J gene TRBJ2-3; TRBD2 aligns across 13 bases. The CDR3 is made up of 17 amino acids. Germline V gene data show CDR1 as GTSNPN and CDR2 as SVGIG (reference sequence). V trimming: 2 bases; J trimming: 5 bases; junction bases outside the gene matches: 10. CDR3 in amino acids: CAWSKARLAGGVDTQYF. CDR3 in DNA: TGTGCCTGGAGTAAGGCGAGACTAGCGGGAGGTGTAGATACGCAGTATTTT.

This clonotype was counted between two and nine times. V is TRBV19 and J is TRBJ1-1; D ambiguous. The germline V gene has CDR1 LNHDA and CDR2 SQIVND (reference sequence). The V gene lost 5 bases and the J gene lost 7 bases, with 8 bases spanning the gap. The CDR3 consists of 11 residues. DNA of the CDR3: TGTGCCAGTAGTGCAGGAGTTGAAGCTTTCTTT. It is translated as CASSAGVEAFF.

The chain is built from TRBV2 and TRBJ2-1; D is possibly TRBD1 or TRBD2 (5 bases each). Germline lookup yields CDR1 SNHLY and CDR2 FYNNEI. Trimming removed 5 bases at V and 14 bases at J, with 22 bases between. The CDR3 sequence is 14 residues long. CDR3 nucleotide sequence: TGTGCCAGCAGTTACTCGTTGGTTAGCGTGGGGGAGTTCTTC. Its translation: CASSYSLVSVGEFF.

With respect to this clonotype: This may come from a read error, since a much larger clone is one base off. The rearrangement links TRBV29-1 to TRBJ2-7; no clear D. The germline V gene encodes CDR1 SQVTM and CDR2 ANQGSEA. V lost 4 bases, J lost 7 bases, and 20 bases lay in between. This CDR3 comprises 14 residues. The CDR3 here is CSVGDRAGMGEQYF. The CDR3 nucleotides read TGCAGCGTTGGAGATCGGGCCGGAATGGGGGAGCAGTACTTC.

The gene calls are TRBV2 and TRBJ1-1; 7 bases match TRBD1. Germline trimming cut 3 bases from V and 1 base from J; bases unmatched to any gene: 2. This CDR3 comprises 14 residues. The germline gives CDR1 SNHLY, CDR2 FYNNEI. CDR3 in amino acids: CASSEYRGNTEAFF. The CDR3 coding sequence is TGTGCCAGCAGTGAGTACAGGGGGAACACTGAAGCTTTCTTT. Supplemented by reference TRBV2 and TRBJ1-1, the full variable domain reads EPEVTQTPSHQVTQMGQEVILRCVPISNHLYFYWYRQILGQKVEFLVSFYNNEISEKSEIFDDQFSVERPDGSNFTLKIRSTKLEDSAMYFCASSEYRGNTEAFFGQGTRLTVV.

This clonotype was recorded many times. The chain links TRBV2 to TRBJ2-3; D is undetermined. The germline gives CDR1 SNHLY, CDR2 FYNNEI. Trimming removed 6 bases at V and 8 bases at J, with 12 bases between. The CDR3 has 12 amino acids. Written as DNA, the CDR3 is TGTGCCAGCAGCGGGTCGCCTGGTACGCAGTATTTT. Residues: CASSGSPGTQYF.

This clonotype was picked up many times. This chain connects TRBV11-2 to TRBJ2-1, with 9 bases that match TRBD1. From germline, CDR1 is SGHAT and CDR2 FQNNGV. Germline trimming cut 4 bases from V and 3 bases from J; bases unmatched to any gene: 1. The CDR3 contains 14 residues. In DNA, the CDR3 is TGTGCCAGCAGCTCGACAGGGGGCTACAATGAGCAGTTCTTC. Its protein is CASSSTGGYNEQFF.

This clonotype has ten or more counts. For the CDR3, the DNA is TGTGCCAGCAGCCATCTCAATGAGCAGTTCTTC. It specifies CASSHLNEQFF. The V gene is TRBV3-1, the J gene TRBJ2-1; D not resolved. The CDR3 runs 11 residues. Deletions cut 3 bases from V and 6 bases from J, with 3 bases between. Germline V CDR1 and CDR2: LGHDT, YNNKEL (reference sequence).

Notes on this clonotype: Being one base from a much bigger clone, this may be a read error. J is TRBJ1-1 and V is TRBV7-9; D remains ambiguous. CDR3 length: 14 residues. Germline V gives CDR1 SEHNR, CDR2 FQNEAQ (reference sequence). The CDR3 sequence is CASSLQDMNTEASF. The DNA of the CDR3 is TGTGCCAGCAGCTTACAAGACATGAACACTGAAGCTTCCTTT. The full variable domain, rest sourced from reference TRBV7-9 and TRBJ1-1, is DTGVSQNPRHKITKRGQNVTFRCDPISEHNRLYWYRQTLGQGPEFLTYFQNEAQLEKSRLLSDRFSAERPKGSFSTLEIQRTEQGDSAMYLCASSLQDMNTEASFGQGTRLTVV.

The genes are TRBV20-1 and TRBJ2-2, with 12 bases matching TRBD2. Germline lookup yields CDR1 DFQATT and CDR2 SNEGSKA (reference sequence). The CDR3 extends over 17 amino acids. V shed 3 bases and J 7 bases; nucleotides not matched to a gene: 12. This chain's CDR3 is CSARDLLAGGHSGELFF. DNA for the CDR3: TGCAGTGCTAGGGATCTTCTAGCGGGGGGGCATAGCGGGGAGCTGTTTTTT.

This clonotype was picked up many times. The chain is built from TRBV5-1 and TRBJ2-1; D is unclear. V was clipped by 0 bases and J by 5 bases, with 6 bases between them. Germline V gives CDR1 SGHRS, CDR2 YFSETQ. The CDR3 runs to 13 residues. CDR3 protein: CASSLVPDNEQFF. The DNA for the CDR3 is TGCGCCAGCAGCTTGGTTCCGGACAATGAGCAGTTCTTC.

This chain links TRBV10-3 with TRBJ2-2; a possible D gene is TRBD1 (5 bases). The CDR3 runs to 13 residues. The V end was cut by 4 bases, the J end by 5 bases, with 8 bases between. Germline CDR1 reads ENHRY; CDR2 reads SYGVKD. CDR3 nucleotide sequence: TGTGCCATCAGTGTAAGGGGAACCGGGGAGCTGTTTTTT. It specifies CAISVRGTGELFF.

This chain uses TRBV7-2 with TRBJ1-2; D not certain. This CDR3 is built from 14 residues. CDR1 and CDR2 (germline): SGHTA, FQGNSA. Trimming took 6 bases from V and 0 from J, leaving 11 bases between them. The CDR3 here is CASRPRTANYGYTF. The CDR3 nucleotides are TGTGCCAGCAGGCCAAGGACGGCTAACTATGGCTACACCTTC.

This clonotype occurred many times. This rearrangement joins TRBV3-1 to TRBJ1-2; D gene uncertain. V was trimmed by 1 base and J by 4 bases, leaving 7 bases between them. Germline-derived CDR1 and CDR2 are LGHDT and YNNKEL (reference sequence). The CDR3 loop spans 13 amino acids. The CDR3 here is CASSQGRRYGYTF. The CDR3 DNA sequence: TGTGCCAGCAGCCAAGGGCGTCGCTATGGCTACACCTTC.

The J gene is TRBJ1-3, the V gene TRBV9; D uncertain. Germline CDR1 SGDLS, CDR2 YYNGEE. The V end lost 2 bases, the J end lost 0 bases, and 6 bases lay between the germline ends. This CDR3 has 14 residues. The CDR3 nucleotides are TGTGCCAGCAGCGTCTCATTCTCTGGAAACACCATATATTTT. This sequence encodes CASSVSFSGNTIYF. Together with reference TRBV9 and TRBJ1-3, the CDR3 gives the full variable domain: DSGVTQTPKHLITATGQRVTLRCSPRSGDLSVYWYQQSLDQGLQFLIQYYNGEERAKGNILERFSAQQFPDLHSELNLSSLELGDSALYFCASSVSFSGNTIYFGEGSWLTVV.

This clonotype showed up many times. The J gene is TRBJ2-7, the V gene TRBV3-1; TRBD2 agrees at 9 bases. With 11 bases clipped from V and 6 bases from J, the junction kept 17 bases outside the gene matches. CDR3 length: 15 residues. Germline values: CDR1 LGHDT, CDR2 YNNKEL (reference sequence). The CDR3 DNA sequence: TGTGCCTCTTCAAGTGGGATAGCGGGAGTCGGCGAGCAGTACTTC. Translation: CASSSGIAGVGEQYF.

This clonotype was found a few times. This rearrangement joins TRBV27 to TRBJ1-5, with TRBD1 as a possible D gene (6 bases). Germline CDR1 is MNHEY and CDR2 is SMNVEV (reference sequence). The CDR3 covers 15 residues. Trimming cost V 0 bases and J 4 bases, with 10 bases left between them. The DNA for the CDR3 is TGTGCCAGCAGTTTATCGTTCAGGGGAAATCAGCCCCAGCATTTT. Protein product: CASSLSFRGNQPQHF.

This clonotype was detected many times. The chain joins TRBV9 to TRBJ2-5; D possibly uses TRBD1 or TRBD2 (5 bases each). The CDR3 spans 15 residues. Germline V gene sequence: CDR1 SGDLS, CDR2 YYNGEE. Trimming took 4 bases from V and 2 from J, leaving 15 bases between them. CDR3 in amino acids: CASSLTPGRQETQYF. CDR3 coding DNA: TGTGCCAGCAGCCTTACCCCAGGGAGACAAGAGACCCAGTACTTC.

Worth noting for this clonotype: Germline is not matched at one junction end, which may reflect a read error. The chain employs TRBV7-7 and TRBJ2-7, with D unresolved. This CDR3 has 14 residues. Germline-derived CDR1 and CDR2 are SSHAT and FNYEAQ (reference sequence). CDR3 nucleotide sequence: TGTGCTAGCAGCTTATCCAGGTTCTCCTACGAGCAGTACTTC. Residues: CASSLSRFSYEQYF.